In this sample, the clone carrying this TCR beta chain turned up once. Its target is unknown. A much larger clone is a single base away; this may be a read error. A second PCR, run for roughly 7 to 11 cycles, used a sample-barcoded 5' primer plus a J-beta primer mix. Each of the cDNA molecules was tagged by a template-switch adaptor with 12 random nucleotides. Via MiXCR, TCRdb re-called the 5' RACE reads, giving one row per CDR3 protein. The data hold over 500,000 distinct CDR3 sequences, with around 50% observed a single time. This sample was taken from a study of blood T cells in healthy people across ages. Overall study findings and caveats: There was a strong correlation between TCR beta diversity and naive T cell percentage. Unsorted PBMCs ruled out conclusive naive versus antigen-experienced comparison. The fall in TCR beta diversity per million T cells was roughly linear with age.

The sample was blood. This receptor was obtained from a woman older than 75 in good health.

CDR3 region: CSVGSAGRSGYTF. The CDR3 DNA is TGCAGTGTGGGTTCGGCAGGGAGGTCTGGCTACACCTTC. This rearrangement joins TRBV20-1 to TRBJ1-2; TRBD1 might be the D (5 bases). V was pared by 7 bases and J by 7 bases, with 19 bases between. The CDR3 has 13 residues. Germline V gene sequence: CDR1 DFQATT, CDR2 SNEGSKA (reference sequence).